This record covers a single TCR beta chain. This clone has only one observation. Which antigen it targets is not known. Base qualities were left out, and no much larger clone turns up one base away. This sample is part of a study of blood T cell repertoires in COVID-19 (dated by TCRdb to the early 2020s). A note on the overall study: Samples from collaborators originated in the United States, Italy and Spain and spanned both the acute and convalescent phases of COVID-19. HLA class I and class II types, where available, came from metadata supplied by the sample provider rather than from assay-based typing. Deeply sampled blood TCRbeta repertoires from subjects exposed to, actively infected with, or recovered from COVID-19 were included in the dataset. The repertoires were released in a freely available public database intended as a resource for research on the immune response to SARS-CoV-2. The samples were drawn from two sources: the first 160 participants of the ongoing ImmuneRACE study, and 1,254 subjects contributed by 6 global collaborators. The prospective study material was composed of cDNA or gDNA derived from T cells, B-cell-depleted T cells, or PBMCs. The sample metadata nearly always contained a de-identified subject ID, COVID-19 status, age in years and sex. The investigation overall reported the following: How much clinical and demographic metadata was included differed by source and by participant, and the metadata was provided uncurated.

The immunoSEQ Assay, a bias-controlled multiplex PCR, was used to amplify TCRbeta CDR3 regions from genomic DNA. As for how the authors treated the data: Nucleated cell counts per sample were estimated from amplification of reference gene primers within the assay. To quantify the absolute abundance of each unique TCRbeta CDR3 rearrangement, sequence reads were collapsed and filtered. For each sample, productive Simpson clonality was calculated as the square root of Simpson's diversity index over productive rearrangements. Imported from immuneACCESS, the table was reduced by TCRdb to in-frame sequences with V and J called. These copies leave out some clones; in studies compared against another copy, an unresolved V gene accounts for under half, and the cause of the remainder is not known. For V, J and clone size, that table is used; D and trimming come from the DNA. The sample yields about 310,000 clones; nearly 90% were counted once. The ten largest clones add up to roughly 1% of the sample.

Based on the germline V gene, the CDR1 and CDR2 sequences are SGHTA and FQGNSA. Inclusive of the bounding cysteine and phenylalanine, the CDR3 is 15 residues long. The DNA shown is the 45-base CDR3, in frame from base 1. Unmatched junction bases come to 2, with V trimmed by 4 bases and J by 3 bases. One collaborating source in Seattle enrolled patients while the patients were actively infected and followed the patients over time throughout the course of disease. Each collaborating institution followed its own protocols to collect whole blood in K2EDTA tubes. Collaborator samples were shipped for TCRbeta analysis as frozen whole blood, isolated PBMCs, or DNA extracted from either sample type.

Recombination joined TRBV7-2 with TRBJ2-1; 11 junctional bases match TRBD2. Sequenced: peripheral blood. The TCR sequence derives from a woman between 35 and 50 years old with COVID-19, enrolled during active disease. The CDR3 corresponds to CASSSGLAGYNEQFF. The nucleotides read TGTGCCAGCAGCTCTGGACTAGCGGGCTACAATGAGCAGTTCTTC.